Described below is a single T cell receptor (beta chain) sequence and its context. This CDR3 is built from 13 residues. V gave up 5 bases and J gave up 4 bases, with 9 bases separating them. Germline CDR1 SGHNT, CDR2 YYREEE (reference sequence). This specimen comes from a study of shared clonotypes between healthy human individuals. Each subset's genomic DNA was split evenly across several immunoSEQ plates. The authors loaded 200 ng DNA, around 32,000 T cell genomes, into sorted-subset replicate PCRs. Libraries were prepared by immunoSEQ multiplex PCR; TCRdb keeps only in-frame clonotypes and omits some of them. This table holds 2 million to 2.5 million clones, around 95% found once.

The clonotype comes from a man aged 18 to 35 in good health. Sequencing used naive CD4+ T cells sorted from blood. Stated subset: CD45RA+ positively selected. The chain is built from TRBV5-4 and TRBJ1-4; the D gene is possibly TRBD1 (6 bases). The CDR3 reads CASSRGNNEKLFF. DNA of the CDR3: TGTGCCAGCAGTAGGGGGAATAATGAAAAACTGTTTTTT.